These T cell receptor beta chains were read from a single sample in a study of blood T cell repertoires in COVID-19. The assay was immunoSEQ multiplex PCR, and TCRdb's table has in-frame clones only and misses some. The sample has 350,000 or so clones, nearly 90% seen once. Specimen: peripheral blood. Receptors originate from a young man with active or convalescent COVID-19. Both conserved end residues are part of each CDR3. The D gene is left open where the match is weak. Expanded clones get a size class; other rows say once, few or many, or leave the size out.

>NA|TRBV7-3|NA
CASSSKSSMSAGELFF
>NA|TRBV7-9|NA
CASSLLSGKNEKLFF
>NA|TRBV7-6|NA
CASSLDPDKDISTDTQYF
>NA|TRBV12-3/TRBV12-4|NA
CASSLAAGDGYTF
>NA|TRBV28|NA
CASSNRFQHF
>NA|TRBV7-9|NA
CASSLVGSGSRNEQFF
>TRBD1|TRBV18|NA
CASSPLEGAGYGYTF
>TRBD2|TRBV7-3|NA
CASSLRATSGGRSYNEQFF
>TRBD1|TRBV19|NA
CASSILGQGYSNQPQHF
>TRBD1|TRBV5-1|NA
CASTSGGTNNYGYTF
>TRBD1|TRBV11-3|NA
CASSESGTGFYEQYF
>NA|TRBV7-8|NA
CASSRVVGRGNTIYF
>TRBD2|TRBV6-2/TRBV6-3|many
CASSVAGLYEQFF
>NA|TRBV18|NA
CASSPMAGLYYGYTF
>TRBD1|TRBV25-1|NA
CARRRTGGSNQPQHF
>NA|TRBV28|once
CASSGSLWVQETQYF
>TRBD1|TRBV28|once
CASIQFRDRGREQYF
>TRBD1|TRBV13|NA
CASSPTGGRLDTQYF
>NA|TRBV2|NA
CASSRDQGGQPQHF
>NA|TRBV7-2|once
CASSRGASYNEQFF
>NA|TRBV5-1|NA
CASSRSGVAGNTIYF
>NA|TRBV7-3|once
CASSLSGRDQETQYF
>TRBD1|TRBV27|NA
CASSSLLRGPWTEAFF
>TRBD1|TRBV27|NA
CASSPGTGLDEKLFF
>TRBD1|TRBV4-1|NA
CASSQEGQGGYGYTF